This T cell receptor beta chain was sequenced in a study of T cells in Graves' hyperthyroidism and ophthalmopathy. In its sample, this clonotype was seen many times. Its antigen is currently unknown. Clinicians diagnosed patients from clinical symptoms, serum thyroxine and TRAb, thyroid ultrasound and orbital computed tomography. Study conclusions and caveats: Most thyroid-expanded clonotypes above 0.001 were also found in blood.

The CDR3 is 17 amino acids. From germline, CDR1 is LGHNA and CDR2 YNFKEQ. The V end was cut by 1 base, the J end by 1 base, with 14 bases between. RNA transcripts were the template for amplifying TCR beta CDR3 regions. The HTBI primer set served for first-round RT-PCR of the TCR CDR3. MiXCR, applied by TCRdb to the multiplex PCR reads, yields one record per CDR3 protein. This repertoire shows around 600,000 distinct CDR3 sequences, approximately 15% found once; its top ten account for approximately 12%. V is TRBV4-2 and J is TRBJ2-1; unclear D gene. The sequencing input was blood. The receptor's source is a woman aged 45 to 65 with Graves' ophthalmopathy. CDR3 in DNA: TGTGCCAGCAGCCAAGGGGTGCATGGGGTATCCTACAATGAGCAGTTCTTC. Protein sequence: CASSQGVHGVSYNEQFF.